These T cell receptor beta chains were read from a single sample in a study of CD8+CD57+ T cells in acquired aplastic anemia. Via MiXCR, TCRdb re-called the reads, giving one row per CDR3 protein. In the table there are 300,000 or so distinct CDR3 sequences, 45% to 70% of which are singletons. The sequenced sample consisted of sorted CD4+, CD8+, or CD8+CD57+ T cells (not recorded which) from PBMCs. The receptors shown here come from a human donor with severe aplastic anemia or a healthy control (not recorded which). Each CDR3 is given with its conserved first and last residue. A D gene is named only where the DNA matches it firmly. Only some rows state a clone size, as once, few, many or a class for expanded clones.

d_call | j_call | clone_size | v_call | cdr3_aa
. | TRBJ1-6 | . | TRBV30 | CAWSAWGGDYNSPLHF
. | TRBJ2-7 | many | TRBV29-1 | CSGGYGDEQYF
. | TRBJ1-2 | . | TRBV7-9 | CASSLSGGVYGYTF
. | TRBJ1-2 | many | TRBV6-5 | CASGAAARNYRYTF
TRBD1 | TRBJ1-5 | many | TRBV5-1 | CASSAQGDSNQPQHF
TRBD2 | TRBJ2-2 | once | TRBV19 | CASSQGLAGGLTGELFF
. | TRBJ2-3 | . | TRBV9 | CASSQDPAGTQYF
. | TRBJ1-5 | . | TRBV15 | CATSRGDGRNNQPQHF
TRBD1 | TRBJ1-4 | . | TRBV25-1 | CASSEGTGLGEKLFF
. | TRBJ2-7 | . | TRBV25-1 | CASVAPRQDHEQYF
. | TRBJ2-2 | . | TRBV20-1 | CSARDGELLF
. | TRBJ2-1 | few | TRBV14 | CASSQGLGGWTYNEQFF
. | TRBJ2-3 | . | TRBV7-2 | CASSLAPGGRADTQYF
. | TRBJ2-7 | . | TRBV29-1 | CSVGGASYEQYF
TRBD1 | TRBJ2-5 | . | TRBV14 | CASRSRQGAGETQYF
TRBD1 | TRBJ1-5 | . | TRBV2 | CASTETGAGRQPQHF
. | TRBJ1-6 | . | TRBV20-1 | CSATSGGNSPLHF
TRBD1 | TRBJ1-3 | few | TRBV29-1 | CSVATGSGNTIYF
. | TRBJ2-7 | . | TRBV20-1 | CSAPPGRGAPGNYEQYF
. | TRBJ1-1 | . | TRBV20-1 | CSAIQDSNTEAFF
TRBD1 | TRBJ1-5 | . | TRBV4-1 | CASSQDLETGTSNQPQHF
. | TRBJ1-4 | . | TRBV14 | CASSHDTLGKLFF
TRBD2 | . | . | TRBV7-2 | CASSQTSGGGRSYNEQFF
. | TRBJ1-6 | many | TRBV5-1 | CASSFLRNSPLHF
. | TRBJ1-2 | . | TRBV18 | CASSQGQGKWGYTF
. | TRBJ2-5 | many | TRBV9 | CASSLRLGVGETQYF
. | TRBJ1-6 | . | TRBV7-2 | CASSLGDNSPLHF
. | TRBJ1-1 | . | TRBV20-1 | CSALRVGTGSFF
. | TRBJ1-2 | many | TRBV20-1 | CSASSANYGYTF
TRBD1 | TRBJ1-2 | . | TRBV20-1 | CSAHRDRGPNTF
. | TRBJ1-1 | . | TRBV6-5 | CASSTGQPTLGTEAFF
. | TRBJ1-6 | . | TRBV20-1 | CSARGDYNSPLHF
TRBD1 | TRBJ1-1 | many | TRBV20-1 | CSARDPSGGNTEAFF
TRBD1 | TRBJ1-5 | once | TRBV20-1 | CSAGLVAGQPNQPQHF
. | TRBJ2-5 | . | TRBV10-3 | CAISGQKGEGTQYF
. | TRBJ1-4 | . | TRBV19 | CASSFRDTNEKLFF
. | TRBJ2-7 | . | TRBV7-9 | CASSSGKNPYEQYF
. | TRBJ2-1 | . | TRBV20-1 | CSARAGSLYNEQFF
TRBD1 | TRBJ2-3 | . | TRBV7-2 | CASIPDRATDTQYF
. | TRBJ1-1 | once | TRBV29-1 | CSVGGAPSEAFF
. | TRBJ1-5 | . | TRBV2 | CASSEGARNQPQHF
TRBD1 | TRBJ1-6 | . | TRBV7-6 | CASSQGTEGFALHF
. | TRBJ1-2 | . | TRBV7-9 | CASSRGGDGYTF
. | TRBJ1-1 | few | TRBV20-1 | CSARETGNTEAFF
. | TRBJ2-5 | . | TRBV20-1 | CSARLRETQYF
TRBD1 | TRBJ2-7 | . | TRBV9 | CASSPNRDRSYEQYF
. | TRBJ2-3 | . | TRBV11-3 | CASSLLGVTDTQYF
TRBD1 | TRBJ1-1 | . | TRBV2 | CASVSTKDRATNTEAFF
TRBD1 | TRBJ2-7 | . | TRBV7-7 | CASSLGTGVSYEQYF
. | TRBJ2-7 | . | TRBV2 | CASSRGGTYEQYF
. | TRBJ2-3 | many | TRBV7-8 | CASSLADLNADTQYF
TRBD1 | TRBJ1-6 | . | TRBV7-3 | CASSNTGVSSPLHF
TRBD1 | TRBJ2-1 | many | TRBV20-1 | CSAPRGLEQFF
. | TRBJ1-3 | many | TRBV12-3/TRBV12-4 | CASSSFRGGGGNTIYF